This passage covers 14 T cell receptor beta chains from one sample sequenced in a study of graft-versus-host responses after intestinal transplantation. These receptors have no known antigen. Sequencing used immunoSEQ multiplex PCR; TCRdb keeps in-frame clones, though not all of them. The profile shows approximately 86,000 clones, 91% of them singletons. The sample consisted of unstimulated CD4+ T cells sorted from spleen or lymph node cells, taken before intestinal transplant. Source of these receptors: a human donor who received an intestinal transplant.

The V and J genes are TRBV19 and TRBJ2-3, with 7 bases aligning to TRBD2. Germline V gene sequence: CDR1 LNHDA, CDR2 SQIVND (reference sequence). The V and J ends lost 3 bases and 2 bases, in that order; junction bases with no gene match: 5. The CDR3 loop spans 15 amino acids. This CDR3 reads CASSIIGGNTDTQYF. CDR3 DNA sequence: TGTGCCAGTAGTATTATCGGGGGGAACACAGATACGCAGTATTTT.

The V call is TRBV30, the J call TRBJ1-5, with D tentatively TRBD1 (5 bases). V lost 1 base, J lost 5 bases, and 12 bases lay in between. CDR1 and CDR2 (germline): GTSNPN, SVGIG (reference sequence). The CDR3 sequence is 14 residues long. CDR3: CAWSGAGIHQPQHF. CDR3 coding DNA: TGTGCCTGGAGTGGTGCAGGGATTCATCAGCCCCAGCATTTT.

The chain has TRBV6-5 and TRBJ1-1; no clear D gene. CDR1 is MNHEY and CDR2 is SVGAGI in the germline V gene. V was pared by 1 base and J by 4 bases, with 13 bases between. The CDR3 is 15 residues long. The CDR3 sequence: CASSYFVEGGTEAFF. DNA for the CDR3: TGTGCCAGCAGTTACTTCGTGGAAGGAGGCACTGAAGCTTTCTTT.

The chain carries TRBV6-5 and TRBJ2-5; 7 bases fit TRBD2. Per the germline V gene, CDR1 is MNHEY and CDR2 is SVGAGI. The CDR3 spans 14 residues. With V trimmed by 5 bases and J by 5 bases, 8 bases remained unmatched. CDR3 nucleotides: TGTGCCAGCAGTAGTGCTAGCGGAGGGGAGACCCAGTACTTC. Translated, it gives CASSSASGGETQYF.

This clone was observed once. The genes are TRBV30 and TRBJ1-4; D is possibly TRBD1 (5 bases). The CDR3 loop spans 12 amino acids. The V gene lost 4 bases and the J gene lost 8 bases, with 11 bases spanning the gap. The V gene's germline CDR1 is GTSNPN and CDR2 SVGIG (reference sequence). The CDR3 sequence is CAWKGRGEKLFF. The DNA of the CDR3 is TGTGCCTGGAAAGGGCGGGGGGAAAAACTGTTTTTT. Based on the CDR3 plus reference TRBV30 and TRBJ1-4, the full variable domain is SQTIHQWPATLVQPVGSPLSLECTVEGTSNPNLYWYRQAAGRGLQLLFYSVGIGQISSEVPQNLSASRPQDRQFILSSKKLLLSDSGFYLCAWKGRGEKLFFGSGTQLSVL.

The gene calls are TRBV7-2 and TRBJ2-7; unclear D gene. CDR3 length: 13 residues. V gave up 4 bases and J gave up 5 bases, with 12 bases separating them. Germline CDR1 reads SGHTA; CDR2 reads FQGNSA. In nucleotides, the CDR3 is TGTGCCAGCAGCTCTACAGCACCGGACGAGCAGTACTTC. Translated, it gives CASSSTAPDEQYF.

The J gene is TRBJ2-1, the V gene TRBV6-5; D is unclear. V was cut by 4 bases and J by 9 bases, with 10 bases left in between. This CDR3 region has 12 residues. CDR1 and CDR2 from the germline V gene are MNHEY and SVGAGI. The CDR3 region has the DNA TGTGCCAGCAGTTGGCAGGAAGGTGAGCAGTTCTTC. Protein sequence: CASSWQEGEQFF.

The chain employs TRBV5-1 and TRBJ2-5; D might be TRBD1 (6 bases). With 0 bases removed from V and 3 bases from J, the gap between germline ends came to 27 bases. Germline CDR1 is SGHRS and CDR2 is YFSETQ. This CDR3 contains 20 residues. DNA of the CDR3: TGCGCCAGCAGCTTGGTGGGGAAACTCCTAACAGGGTTGAGGGAAGAGACCCAGTACTTC. Translated: CASSLVGKLLTGLREETQYF.

This sequence joins TRBV2 and TRBJ1-4; D gene ambiguous. The CDR3 sequence is 15 residues long. V lost 6 bases and J 6 bases, leaving 17 bases between the germline ends. CDR1 is SNHLY and CDR2 is FYNNEI in the germline V gene. As DNA, the CDR3 is TGTGCCAGCAGCTCGCTTCCGATGAGCGATGAAAAACTGTTTTTT. It specifies CASSSLPMSDEKLFF.

This clone was counted a single time. The rearrangement links TRBV7-8 to TRBJ1-2; TRBD1 matches at 8 bases. The CDR3 length is 13 residues. CDR1 is SGHVS and CDR2 is FQNEAQ in the germline V gene. V lost 5 bases to trimming and J lost 6 bases; unmatched junction nucleotides: 5. DNA of the CDR3: TGTGCCAGCAGCCAACACAGGGGGGATGGCTACACCTTC. It encodes CASSQHRGDGYTF.

The V call is TRBV5-1, the J call TRBJ1-1; D is uncertain. V lost 2 bases to trimming and J lost 3 bases, with 14 bases between them. The CDR3 runs to 15 residues. Germline CDR1 SGHRS, CDR2 YFSETQ. The CDR3 protein is CASSLTEHLYTEAFF. CDR3 coding DNA: TGCGCCAGCAGCTTAACAGAACACCTTTACACTGAAGCTTTCTTT. Combining the CDR3 with reference TRBV5-1 and TRBJ1-1 gives the whole variable domain KAGVTQTPRYLIKTRGQQVTLSCSPISGHRSVSWYQQTPGQGLQFLFEYFSETQRNKGNFPGRFSGRQFSNSRSEMNVSTLELGDSALYLCASSLTEHLYTEAFFGQGTRLTVV.

The V gene is TRBV6-5, the J gene TRBJ2-1; perhaps TRBD1 as D (5 bases). V lost 6 bases and J 7 bases, leaving 19 bases between the germline ends. The CDR3 has 15 amino acids. The germline CDR1 and CDR2 sequences are MNHEY and SVGAGI. The DNA for the CDR3 is TGTGCCAGCAGGCCCCAACAGGTCTTGGGGAATGAGCAGTTCTTC. It encodes CASRPQQVLGNEQFF.

V is TRBV4-3 and J is TRBJ2-2, with 7 bases identical to TRBD1. This CDR3 contains 13 residues. Trimming at V came to 2 bases and at J to 6 bases, leaving 0 bases not matched to a gene. Germline CDR1 LGHNA, CDR2 YSLEER. The CDR3 nucleotides are TGCGCCAGCAGCCAAACAGGGGCCGGGGAGCTGTTTTTT. Residues: CASSQTGAGELFF.

As DNA, the CDR3 is TGTGCCAGCTCACCGGGGGCGGATAGCAATCAGCCCCAGCATTTT. Residues: CASSPGADSNQPQHF. The chain is built from TRBV18 and TRBJ1-5; possible D gene TRBD1, 6 bases. The V end was cut by 3 bases, the J end by 0 bases, with 9 bases between. The length of the CDR3 is 15 residues. Per germline, CDR1 KGHSH and CDR2 LQKENI.